This paragraph covers one T cell receptor beta chain sequence. This specimen belongs to a study of blood T cell repertoires in COVID-19. Across the whole study: Sources were T cells, B-cell-depleted T cells, or PBMCs; the material itself was cDNA or gDNA.

Profiled with immunoSEQ multiplex PCR; TCRdb holds only in-frame clones, not every one. The table includes around 100,000 clones, 85% to 90% detected once. The source material was peripheral blood. The sequence was collected from a woman aged 80 or over with acute or convalescent COVID-19.

The CDR3 protein is CASLRVRDTEAFF. The CDR3 nucleotides read TGTGCCAGTCTGCGGGTAAGGGACACTGAAGCTTTCTTT. The genes are TRBV11-2 and TRBJ1-1; D remains unclear. This CDR3 contains 13 residues. Trimming removed 9 bases from V and 3 bases from J, with 14 bases in between. CDR1 SGHAT and CDR2 FQNNGV come from the germline V gene.